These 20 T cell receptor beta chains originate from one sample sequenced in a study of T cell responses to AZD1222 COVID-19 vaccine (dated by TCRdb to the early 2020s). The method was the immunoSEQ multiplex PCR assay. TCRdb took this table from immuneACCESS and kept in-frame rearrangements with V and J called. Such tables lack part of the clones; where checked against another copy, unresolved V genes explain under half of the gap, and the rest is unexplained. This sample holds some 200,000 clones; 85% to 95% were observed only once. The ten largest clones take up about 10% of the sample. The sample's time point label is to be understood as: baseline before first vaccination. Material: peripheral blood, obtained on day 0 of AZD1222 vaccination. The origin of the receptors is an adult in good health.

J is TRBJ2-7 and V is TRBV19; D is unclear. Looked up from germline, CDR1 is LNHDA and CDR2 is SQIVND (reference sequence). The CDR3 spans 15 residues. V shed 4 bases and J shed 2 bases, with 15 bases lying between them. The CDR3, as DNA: TGTGCCAGTAGTACACCCCGAGGAGCGACCTACGAGCAGTACTTC. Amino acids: CASSTPRGATYEQYF. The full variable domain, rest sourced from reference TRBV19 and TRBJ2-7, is DGGITQSPKYLFRKEGQNVTLSCEQNLNHDAMYWYRQDPGQGLRLIYYSQIVNDFQKGDIAEGYSVSREKKESFPLTVTSAQKNPTAFYLCASSTPRGATYEQYFGPGTRLTVT.

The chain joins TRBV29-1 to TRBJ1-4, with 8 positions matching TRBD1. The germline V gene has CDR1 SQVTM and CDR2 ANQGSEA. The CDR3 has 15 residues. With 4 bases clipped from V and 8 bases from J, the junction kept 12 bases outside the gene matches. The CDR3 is CSVGTSGGSGEKLFF. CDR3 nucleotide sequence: TGCAGCGTTGGAACGTCAGGGGGCTCCGGGGAAAAACTGTTTTTT.

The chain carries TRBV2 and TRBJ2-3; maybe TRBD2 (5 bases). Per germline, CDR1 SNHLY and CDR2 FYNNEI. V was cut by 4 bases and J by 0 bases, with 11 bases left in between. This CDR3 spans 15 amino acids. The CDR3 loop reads CASSVREPSTDTQYF. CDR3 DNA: TGTGCCAGCAGTGTAAGGGAGCCTAGCACAGATACGCAGTATTTT.

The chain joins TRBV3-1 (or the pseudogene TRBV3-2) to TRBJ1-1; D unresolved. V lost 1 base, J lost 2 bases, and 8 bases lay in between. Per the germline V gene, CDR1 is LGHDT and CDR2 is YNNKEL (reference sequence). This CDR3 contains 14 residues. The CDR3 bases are TGTGCCAGCAGCCAAGCATTGTCCAACACTGAAGCTTTCTTT. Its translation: CASSQALSNTEAFF.

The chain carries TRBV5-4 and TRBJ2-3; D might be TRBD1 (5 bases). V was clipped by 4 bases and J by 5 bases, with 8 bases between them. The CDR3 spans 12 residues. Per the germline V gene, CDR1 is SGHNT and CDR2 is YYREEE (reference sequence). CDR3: CASSPDRDTQYF. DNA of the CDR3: TGTGCCAGCAGCCCCGACAGAGATACGCAGTATTTT.

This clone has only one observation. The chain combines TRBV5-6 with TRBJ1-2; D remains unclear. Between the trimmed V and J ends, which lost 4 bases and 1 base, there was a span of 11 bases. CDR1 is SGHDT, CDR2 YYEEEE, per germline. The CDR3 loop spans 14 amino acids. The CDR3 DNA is TGTGCCAGCAGCGACCGGGCCCGTAACTATGGCTACACCTTC. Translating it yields CASSDRARNYGYTF.

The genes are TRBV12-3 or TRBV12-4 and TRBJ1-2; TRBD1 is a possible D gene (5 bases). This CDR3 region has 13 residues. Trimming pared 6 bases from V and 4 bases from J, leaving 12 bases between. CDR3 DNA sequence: TGTGCCAGCAGATTCACAGGTCGCTATGGCTACACCTTC. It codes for CASRFTGRYGYTF.

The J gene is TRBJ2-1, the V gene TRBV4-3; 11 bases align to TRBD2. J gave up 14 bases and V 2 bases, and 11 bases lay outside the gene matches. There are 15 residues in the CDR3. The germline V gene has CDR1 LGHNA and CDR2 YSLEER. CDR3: CASSQNRGATSGEFF. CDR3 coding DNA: TGCGCCAGCAGCCAAAACAGGGGGGCGACTAGCGGGGAGTTCTTC.

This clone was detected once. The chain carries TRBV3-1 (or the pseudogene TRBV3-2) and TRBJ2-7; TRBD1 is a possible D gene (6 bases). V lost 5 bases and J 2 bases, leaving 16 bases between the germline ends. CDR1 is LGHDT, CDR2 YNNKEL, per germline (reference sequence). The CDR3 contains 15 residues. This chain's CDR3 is CASSFVGTSTYEQYF. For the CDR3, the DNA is TGTGCCAGCAGCTTCGTCGGGACAAGTACCTACGAGCAGTACTTC.

In DNA, the CDR3 is TGTGCCAGCTCACCCTGGGAGGGCCGGGGCACAGATACGCAGTATTTT. Translated, it gives CASSPWEGRGTDTQYF. The rearrangement joins TRBV18 to TRBJ2-3; 7 bases line up with TRBD2. The junction had 7 bases not matched to a gene; V was cut back by 3 bases and J by 1 base. Germline V gives CDR1 KGHSH, CDR2 LQKENI. The CDR3 totals 16 residues. The full variable domain, completed using reference TRBV18 and TRBJ2-3, is NAGVMQNPRHLVRRRGQEARLRCSPMKGHSHVYWYRQLPEEGLKFMVYLQKENIIDESGMPKERFSAEFPKEGPSILRIQQVVRGDSAAYFCASSPWEGRGTDTQYFGPGTRLTVL.

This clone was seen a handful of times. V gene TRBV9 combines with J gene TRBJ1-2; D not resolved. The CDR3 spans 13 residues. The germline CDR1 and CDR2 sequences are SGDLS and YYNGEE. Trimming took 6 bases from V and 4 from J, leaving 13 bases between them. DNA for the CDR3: TGTGCCAGCACCCTTCAGCGAGCCTATGGCTACACCTTC. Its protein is CASTLQRAYGYTF.

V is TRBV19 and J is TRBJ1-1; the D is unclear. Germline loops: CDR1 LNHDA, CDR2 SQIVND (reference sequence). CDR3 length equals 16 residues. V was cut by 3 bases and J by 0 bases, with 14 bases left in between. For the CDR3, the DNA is TGTGCCAGTAGTATTTTACCAGGTCCCATGAACACTGAAGCTTTCTTT. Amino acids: CASSILPGPMNTEAFF.

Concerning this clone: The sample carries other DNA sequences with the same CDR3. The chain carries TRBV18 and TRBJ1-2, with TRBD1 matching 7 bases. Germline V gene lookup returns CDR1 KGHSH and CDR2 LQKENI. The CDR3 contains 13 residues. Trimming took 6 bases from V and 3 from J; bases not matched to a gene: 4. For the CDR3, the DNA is TGTGCCAGCTCGCAAGACAGGGACTATGGCTACACCTTC. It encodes CASSQDRDYGYTF.

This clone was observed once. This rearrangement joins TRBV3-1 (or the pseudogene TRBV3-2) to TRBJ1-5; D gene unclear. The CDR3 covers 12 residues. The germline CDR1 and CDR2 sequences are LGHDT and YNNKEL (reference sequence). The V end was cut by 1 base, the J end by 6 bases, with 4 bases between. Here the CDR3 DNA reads TGTGCCAGCAGCCAAGGGGCTCAGCCCCAGCATTTT. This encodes CASSQGAQPQHF.

The CDR3 DNA is TGCGCCAGCAGCCTGACAGGGGTTAATGAAAAACTGTTTTTT. This gives the protein CASSLTGVNEKLFF. J is TRBJ1-4 and V is TRBV5-1, with TRBD1 matching over 8 bases. The CDR3 is 14 amino acids. V lost 4 bases to trimming and J lost 4 bases; unmatched junction nucleotides: 3. From germline, CDR1 is SGHRS and CDR2 YFSETQ. The entire variable domain, with the rest obtained from reference TRBV5-1 and TRBJ1-4, is as follows: KAGVTQTPRYLIKTRGQQVTLSCSPISGHRSVSWYQQTPGQGLQFLFEYFSETQRNKGNFPGRFSGRQFSNSRSEMNVSTLELGDSALYLCASSLTGVNEKLFFGSGTQLSVL.

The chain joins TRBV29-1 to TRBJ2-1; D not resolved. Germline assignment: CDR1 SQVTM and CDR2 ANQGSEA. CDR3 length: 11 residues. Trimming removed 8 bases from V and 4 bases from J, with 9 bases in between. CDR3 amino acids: CSLSVYNEQFF. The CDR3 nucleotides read TGCAGCCTTTCAGTTTACAATGAGCAGTTCTTC.

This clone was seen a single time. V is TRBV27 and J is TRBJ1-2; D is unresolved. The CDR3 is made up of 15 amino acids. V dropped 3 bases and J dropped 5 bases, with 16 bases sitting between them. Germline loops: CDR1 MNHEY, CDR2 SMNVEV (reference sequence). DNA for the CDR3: TGTGCCAGCAGTTTCGTCTTGGGAGCCCAGTATGGCTACACCTTC. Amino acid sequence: CASSFVLGAQYGYTF.

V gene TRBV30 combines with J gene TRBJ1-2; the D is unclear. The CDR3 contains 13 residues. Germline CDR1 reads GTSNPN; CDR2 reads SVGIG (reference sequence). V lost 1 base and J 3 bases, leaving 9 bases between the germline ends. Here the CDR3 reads CAWSGDTDYGYTF. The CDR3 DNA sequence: TGTGCCTGGAGTGGCGACACCGACTATGGCTACACCTTC.

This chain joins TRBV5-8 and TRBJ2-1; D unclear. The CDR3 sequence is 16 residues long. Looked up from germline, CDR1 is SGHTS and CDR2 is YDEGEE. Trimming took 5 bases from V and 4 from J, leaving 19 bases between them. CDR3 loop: CASRVGIVYDYNEQFF. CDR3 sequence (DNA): TGTGCCAGCAGGGTAGGGATCGTGTACGATTACAATGAGCAGTTCTTC.

The CDR3 DNA reads TGTGCCTGGAGTGCCAGACAGGGGGCTGGAAACACCATATATTTT. It translates to CAWSARQGAGNTIYF. The gene calls are TRBV30 and TRBJ1-3; the match to TRBD1 covers 9 bases. CDR3 size: 15 residues. Germline V CDR1 and CDR2: GTSNPN, SVGIG (reference sequence). Trimming took 1 base from V and 2 from J; bases not matched to a gene: 3.